This passage covers 19 T cell receptor beta chains from one sample sequenced in a study of blood T cell repertoires in COVID-19. TCRdb's copy holds only in-frame clones and misses some; the assay was immunoSEQ multiplex PCR. The data contain about 220,000 clones, 84% of them singletons. The sample was peripheral blood. The receptors stem from a woman in her fifties or sixties who had recovered from COVID-19.

This clone was picked up one time. The CDR3 loop is CAWIRRGAMNTEAFF. The DNA for the CDR3 is TGTGCCTGGATCCGACGGGGGGCCATGAACACTGAAGCTTTCTTT. The V call is TRBV30, the J call TRBJ1-1; D is possibly TRBD1 (6 bases). Deletions cut 4 bases from V and 0 bases from J, with 15 bases between. The V gene's germline CDR1 is GTSNPN and CDR2 SVGIG (reference sequence). The CDR3 has 15 residues.

This clone appeared a single time. J is TRBJ1-1 and V is TRBV7-2; D may be TRBD1 (6 bases). The CDR3 runs 17 residues. CDR1 and CDR2 (germline): SGHTA, FQGNSA. V was cut by 2 bases and J by 3 bases, with 19 bases left in between. CDR3 nucleotide sequence: TGTGCCAGCAGCTTATTCTTGAGGGTCTCAGGGGACACTGAAGCTTTCTTT. Translated, it gives CASSLFLRVSGDTEAFF.

The DNA of the CDR3 is TGTGCCAGCAGCTTACGTCAACAGGCGAATTCACCCCTCCACTTT. Translated, it gives CASSLRQQANSPLHF. The chain couples TRBV7-2 to TRBJ1-6; TRBD1 is a possible D gene (5 bases). The CDR3 sequence is 15 residues long. V was pared by 2 bases and J by 7 bases, with 12 bases between. Germline CDR1 is SGHTA and CDR2 is FQGNSA.

The chain uses TRBV5-6 and TRBJ2-3; D remains ambiguous. Germline CDR1 is SGHDT and CDR2 is YYEEEE. CDR3 length equals 16 residues. V was clipped by 0 bases and J by 2 bases, with 13 bases between them. Written as DNA, the CDR3 is TGTGCCAGCAGCTTGGGCCCTCCCTCACACACAGATACGCAGTATTTT. Its protein is CASSLGPPSHTDTQYF.

The V gene is TRBV10-2, the J gene TRBJ1-5; TRBD1 agrees at 9 bases. This CDR3 spans 17 amino acids. The trim removed 2 bases at V and 0 bases at J, leaving 5 bases unmatched. Germline CDR1 and CDR2: WSHSY and SAAADI. The DNA of the CDR3 is TGCGCCAGCAGTGAGGGGACAGGGATCGATAGCAATCAGCCCCAGCATTTT. Translated, it gives CASSEGTGIDSNQPQHF.

J is TRBJ1-2 and V is TRBV6-1; TRBD1 aligns across 7 bases. J gave up 8 bases and V 2 bases, and 8 bases lay outside the gene matches. Germline values: CDR1 MNHNS, CDR2 SASEGT. This CDR3 has 14 amino acids. The DNA of the CDR3 is TGTGCCAGCAGTGAACGGCGGCAGGGGGAAGGCTACACCTTC. Protein sequence: CASSERRQGEGYTF.

The V gene is TRBV5-4, the J gene TRBJ1-6; no clear D. The CDR3 is 16 residues long. Germline V CDR1 and CDR2: SGHNT, YYREEE (reference sequence). V lost 4 bases and J lost 0, with 11 bases in between. The CDR3 spells CASSARSRSYNSPLHF. The CDR3 DNA follows: TGTGCCAGCAGCGCCCGGTCTCGCTCCTATAATTCACCCCTCCACTTT.

V gene TRBV5-4 combines with J gene TRBJ2-7, with TRBD1 as a possible D gene (6 bases). The CDR3 totals 16 residues. Deletions cut 3 bases from V and 6 bases from J, with 22 bases between. Per the germline V gene, CDR1 is SGHNT and CDR2 is YYREEE (reference sequence). The CDR3 spells CASSSQGSEILGEQYF. The CDR3 DNA sequence: TGTGCCAGCAGCTCACAGGGATCGGAGATTCTTGGCGAGCAGTACTTC.

The V call is TRBV19, the J call TRBJ1-4, with 8 bases that match TRBD1. This CDR3 is 14 amino acids long. V was pared by 9 bases and J by 5 bases, with 8 bases of the junction left unmatched. Looked up from germline, CDR1 is LNHDA and CDR2 is SQIVND (reference sequence). The chain's CDR3 is CASIPGTGNEKLFF. CDR3 bases: TGTGCCAGCATTCCCGGGACAGGCAATGAAAAACTGTTTTTT.

This clone was seen a handful of times. This chain joins TRBV3-1 (or the pseudogene TRBV3-2) and TRBJ2-1; TRBD2 might be the D (6 bases). Germline CDR1 LGHDT, CDR2 YNNKEL (reference sequence). The CDR3 spans 12 residues. Trimming took 5 bases from V and 10 from J, leaving 12 bases between them. In DNA, the CDR3 is TGTGCCAGCAGCTCCCTTGGAGGGGAGCAGTTCTTC. Residues: CASSSLGGEQFF.

This clone was recorded a few times. The J gene is TRBJ2-1, the V gene TRBV2, with D tentatively TRBD1 (6 bases). Germline values: CDR1 SNHLY, CDR2 FYNNEI. V dropped 6 bases and J dropped 4 bases, with 16 bases sitting between them. This CDR3 is built from 15 residues. The CDR3 loop is CASSDRGSKYNEQFF. The CDR3 nucleotides read TGTGCCAGCAGCGATAGGGGGTCCAAGTACAATGAGCAGTTCTTC.

This chain joins TRBV7-9 and TRBJ2-7; 10 nucleotides agree with TRBD2. Germline CDR1 and CDR2: SEHNR and FQNEAQ (reference sequence). CDR3 length equals 15 residues. V was pared by 1 base and J by 3 bases, with 3 bases of the junction left unmatched. CDR3 residues: CASSLGTSGNYEQYF. The CDR3 DNA follows: TGTGCCAGCAGCTTAGGGACTAGCGGTAACTACGAGCAGTACTTC.

The chain has TRBV5-6 and TRBJ1-1, with TRBD1 matching over 9 bases. The CDR3 runs to 16 residues. In germline, CDR1 is SGHDT, CDR2 YYEEEE. The junction had 10 bases not matched to a gene; V was cut back by 4 bases and J by 3 bases. CDR3 sequence: CASSPGGQGKDTEAFF. CDR3 DNA: TGTGCCAGCAGCCCCGGGGGACAGGGAAAGGACACTGAAGCTTTCTTT.

The CDR3 DNA reads as TGCGCCAGCAGCTTGGTCGCTAGCGGACCCACAGATACGCAGTATTTT. Encoded protein: CASSLVASGPTDTQYF. The chain links TRBV5-1 to TRBJ2-3, with 7 positions matching TRBD2. The junction had 6 bases not matched to a gene; V was cut back by 0 bases and J by 2 bases. CDR3 size: 16 residues. Germline CDR1 reads SGHRS; CDR2 reads YFSETQ.

In its sample, this clone was seen once. The chain recombines TRBV7-6 with TRBJ2-1; D not resolved. The CDR3 length is 15 residues. Germline V CDR1 and CDR2: SGHVS, FNYEAQ. Trimming pared 1 base from V and 7 bases from J, leaving 14 bases between. CDR3 loop: CASSLGITWSNEQFF. Here the CDR3 DNA reads TGTGCCAGCAGCTTAGGTATTACATGGAGTAATGAGCAGTTCTTC.

The V gene is TRBV7-3, the J gene TRBJ2-6; D is possibly TRBD1 (5 bases). Trimming removed 4 bases from V and 2 bases from J, with 12 bases in between. The CDR3 runs 16 residues. CDR1 is SGHTA and CDR2 is FQGTGA in the germline V gene. The CDR3 region has the DNA TGTGCCAGCAGCTCGTACCAGGGCCCTGGGGCCAACGTCCTGACTTTC. Translating gives CASSSYQGPGANVLTF.

The genes are TRBV19 and TRBJ2-3; D gene uncertain. CDR1 LNHDA and CDR2 SQIVND come from the germline V gene (reference sequence). The V and J ends lost 5 bases and 0 bases respectively, with 12 bases between them. The CDR3 runs 15 residues. The CDR3 reads CASSVSHISTDTQYF. The CDR3 DNA follows: TGTGCCAGTAGTGTTAGCCACATAAGCACAGATACGCAGTATTTT.

The V gene is TRBV10-3, the J gene TRBJ2-3; 9 bases align to TRBD2. Germline loops: CDR1 ENHRY, CDR2 SYGVKD. V dropped 3 bases and J dropped 5; count of bases not matched to a gene: 9. This CDR3 region has 16 residues. CDR3 sequence (DNA): TGTGCCATCAGTGACTCACAGCGGGGGGCGGGAGATACGCAGTATTTT. The encoded protein is CAISDSQRGAGDTQYF.

The rearrangement joins TRBV28 to TRBJ1-5; 7 bases align to TRBD1. The CDR3 sequence is 15 residues long. V lost 5 bases to trimming and J lost 4 bases; unmatched junction nucleotides: 8. The germline gives CDR1 MDHEN, CDR2 SYDVKM. The CDR3 region has the DNA TGTGCCAGCAGTCCAGCCTACAGGGGAAATCAGCCCCAGCATTTT. Its protein is CASSPAYRGNQPQHF.